This T cell receptor (beta chain) was sequenced for a study of cytomegalovirus exposure and HLA in healthy donors. Study information: Among the roughly 370 genotyped donors, more than 70% were placed in the Caucasian-associated ancestry cluster. General study findings and limits: An ancestry cluster, one associated with Asian ancestry, reportedly showed fewer N-insertions than the approximately 660-donor mean in a later analysis. It was in a later analysis that TCR association rates were seen to vary by HLA locus, highest for DRB1 and lowest for HLA-C.

Notes on this clone: Its specificity is unknown.

The PCR used 60 Vbeta and 13 Jbeta primers. Clones were read by immunoSEQ multiplex PCR, and TCRdb kept only the in-frame ones, dropping some. There are 90,000 to 120,000 clones in the sample; more than 70% occur only once, and around 2.1% lies in the top ten. V dropped 4 bases and J dropped 0 bases, with 15 bases sitting between them. Germline lookup yields CDR1 SEHNR and CDR2 FQNEAQ (reference sequence). The CDR3 is 16 amino acids. Donors in the study were healthy people who gave bone marrow. Sequences were obtained from PBMCs. The receptor was derived from a man aged 18 to 30 in good health and CMV-seronegative. The chain combines TRBV7-9 with TRBJ2-5; a weak D match, TRBD1 (5 bases). The CDR3 loop is CASSYRGFSNQETQYF. Written as DNA, the CDR3 is TGTGCCAGCAGCTATAGGGGATTCTCGAACCAAGAGACCCAGTACTTC.